Sequencing of this T cell receptor (beta chain) was carried out in a study of blood T cells in healthy people across ages. A second about 7 to 11 cycle PCR used barcoded and J-beta primers. TCRdb re-analysed the 5' RACE reads in MiXCR, keeping a single row per CDR3 protein. Of 800,000 to 950,000 distinct CDR3 sequences in the sample, about 29% were seen once. Germline V CDR1 and CDR2: MDHEN, SYDVKM. The CDR3 is 12 amino acids. V lost 8 bases to trimming and J lost 4 bases; unmatched junction nucleotides: 1. The sample holds one count of this clonotype. Its antigen is unknown. Study observations and caveats: Both naive CD4+ cell counts and diversity were greater in long-lived donors than in aged donors.

These sequences were also reported in another study, on T cells of mothers and their children. That paper notes: The sample comes from eight to ten healthy Caucasian donors: mothers and children. An overlap that was slightly higher, though non-significant, was seen in related mother-child pairs versus unrelated pairs. Detection of persistent microchimeric T cell clones did not occur.

This receptor was obtained from a woman aged 40 to 50 in good health. Sequencing input: blood. The chain combines TRBV28 with TRBJ2-1; 8 positions agree with TRBD1. The CDR3 spells CASRQGYNEQFF. The CDR3 region has the DNA TGTGCCAGCCGACAGGGGTACAATGAGCAGTTCTTC.